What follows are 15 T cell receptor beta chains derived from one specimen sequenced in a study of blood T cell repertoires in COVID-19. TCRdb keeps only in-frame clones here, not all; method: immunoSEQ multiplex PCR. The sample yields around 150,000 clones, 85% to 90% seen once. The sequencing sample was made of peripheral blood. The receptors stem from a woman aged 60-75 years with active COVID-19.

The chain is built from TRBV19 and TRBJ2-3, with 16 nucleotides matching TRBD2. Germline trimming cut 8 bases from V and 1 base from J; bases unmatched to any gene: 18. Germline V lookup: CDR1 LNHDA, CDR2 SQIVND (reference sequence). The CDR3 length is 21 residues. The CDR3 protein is CASRLPVGTSGRGRGTDTQYF. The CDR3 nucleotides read TGTGCCAGTCGACTCCCCGTCGGGACTAGCGGGAGGGGGAGGGGCACAGATACGCAGTATTTT.

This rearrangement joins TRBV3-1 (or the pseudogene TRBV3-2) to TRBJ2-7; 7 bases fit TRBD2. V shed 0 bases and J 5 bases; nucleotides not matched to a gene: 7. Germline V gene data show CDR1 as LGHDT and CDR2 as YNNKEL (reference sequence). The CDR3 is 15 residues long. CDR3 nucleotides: TGTGCCAGCAGCCAAGACGAGGAGGGAGGGGACGAGCAGTACTTC. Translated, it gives CASSQDEEGGDEQYF.

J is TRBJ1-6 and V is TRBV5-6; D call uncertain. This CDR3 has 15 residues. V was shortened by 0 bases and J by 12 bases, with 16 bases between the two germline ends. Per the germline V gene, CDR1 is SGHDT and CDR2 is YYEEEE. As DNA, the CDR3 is TGTGCCAGCAGCTTGGCCGGGCTGACTGCGGGACCCCTCCACTTT. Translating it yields CASSLAGLTAGPLHF.

In DNA, the CDR3 is TGTGCCATCTCGAGGACAGGCCACAATGAGCAGTTCTTC. Its protein is CAISRTGHNEQFF. V is TRBV10-3 and J is TRBJ2-1; 7 positions match TRBD1. The ends lost 8 bases at V and 5 bases at J; junction bases unmatched: 6. Germline V CDR1 and CDR2: ENHRY, SYGVKD. The CDR3 contains 13 residues.

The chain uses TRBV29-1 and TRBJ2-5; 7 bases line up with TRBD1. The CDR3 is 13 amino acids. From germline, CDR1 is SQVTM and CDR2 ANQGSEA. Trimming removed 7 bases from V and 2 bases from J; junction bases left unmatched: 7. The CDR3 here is CSAPNRGQETQYF. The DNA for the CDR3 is TGCAGCGCCCCCAACAGGGGACAAGAGACCCAGTACTTC.

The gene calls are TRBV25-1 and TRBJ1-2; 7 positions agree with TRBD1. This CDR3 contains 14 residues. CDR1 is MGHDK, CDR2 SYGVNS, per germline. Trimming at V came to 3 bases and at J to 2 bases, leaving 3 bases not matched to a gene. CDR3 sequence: CASSDIQGNYGYTF. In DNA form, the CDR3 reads TGTGCCAGCAGTGACATACAGGGGAACTATGGCTACACCTTC.

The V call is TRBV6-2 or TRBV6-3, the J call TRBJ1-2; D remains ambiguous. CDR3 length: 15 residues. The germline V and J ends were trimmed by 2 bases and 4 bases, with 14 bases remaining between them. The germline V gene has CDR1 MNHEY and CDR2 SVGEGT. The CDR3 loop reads CASSYPFRDGYGYTF. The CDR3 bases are TGTGCCAGCAGTTACCCATTCCGGGATGGCTATGGCTACACCTTC.

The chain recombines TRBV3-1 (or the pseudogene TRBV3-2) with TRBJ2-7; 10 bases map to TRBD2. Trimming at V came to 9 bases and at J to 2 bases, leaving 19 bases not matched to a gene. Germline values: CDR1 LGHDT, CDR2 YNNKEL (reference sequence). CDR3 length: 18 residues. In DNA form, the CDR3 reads TGTGCCAGTTGGGACACTTTTTTAGCGGGAGGCCATCCCTACGAGCAGTACTTC. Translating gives CASWDTFLAGGHPYEQYF.

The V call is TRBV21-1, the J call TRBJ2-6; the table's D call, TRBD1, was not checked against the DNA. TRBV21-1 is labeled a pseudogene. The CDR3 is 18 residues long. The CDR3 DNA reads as TGTGCCAGCAGTCCTATACCGGGACAGGGGACTGGGGCCAACGTCCTGACTTTC. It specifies CASSPIPGQGTGANVLTF.

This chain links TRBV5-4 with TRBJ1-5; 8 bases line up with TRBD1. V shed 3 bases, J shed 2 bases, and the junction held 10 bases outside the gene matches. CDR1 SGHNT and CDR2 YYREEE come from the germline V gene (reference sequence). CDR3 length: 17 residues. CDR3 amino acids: CASSSTTGVGGNQPQHF. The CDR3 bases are TGTGCCAGCAGCTCTACGACAGGGGTGGGTGGCAATCAGCCCCAGCATTTT.

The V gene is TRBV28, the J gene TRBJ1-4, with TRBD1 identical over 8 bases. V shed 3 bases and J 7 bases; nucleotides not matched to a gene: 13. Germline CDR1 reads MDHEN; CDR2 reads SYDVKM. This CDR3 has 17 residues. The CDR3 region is CASSFIQDRVIREKLFF. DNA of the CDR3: TGTGCCAGCAGTTTCATACAGGACAGGGTGATTCGTGAAAAACTGTTTTTT.

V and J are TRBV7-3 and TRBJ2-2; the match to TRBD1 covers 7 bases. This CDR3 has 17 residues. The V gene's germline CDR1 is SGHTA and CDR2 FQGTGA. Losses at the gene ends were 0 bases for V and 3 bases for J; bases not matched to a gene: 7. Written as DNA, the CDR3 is TGTGCCAGCAGCTTAACTGGGACAGCTACATACACCGGGGAGCTGTTTTTT. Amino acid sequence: CASSLTGTATYTGELFF. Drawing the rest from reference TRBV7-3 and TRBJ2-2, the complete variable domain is GAGVSQTPSNKVTEKGKYVELRCDPISGHTALYWYRQSLGQGPEFLIYFQGTGAADDSGLPNDRFFAVRPEGSVSTLKIQRTERGDSAVYLCASSLTGTATYTGELFFGEGSRLTVL.

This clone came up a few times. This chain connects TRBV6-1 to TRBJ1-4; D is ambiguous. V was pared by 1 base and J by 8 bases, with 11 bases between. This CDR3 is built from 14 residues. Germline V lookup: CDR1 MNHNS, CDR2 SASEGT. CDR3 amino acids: CASSEGAREEKLFF. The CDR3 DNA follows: TGTGCCAGCAGTGAAGGAGCCCGCGAGGAAAAACTGTTTTTT.

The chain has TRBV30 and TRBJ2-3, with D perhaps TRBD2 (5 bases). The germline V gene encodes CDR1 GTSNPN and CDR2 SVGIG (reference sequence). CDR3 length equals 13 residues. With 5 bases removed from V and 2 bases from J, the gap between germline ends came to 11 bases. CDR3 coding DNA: TGTGCCTGGGCCTTGCGGGCCACAGATACGCAGTATTTT. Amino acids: CAWALRATDTQYF.

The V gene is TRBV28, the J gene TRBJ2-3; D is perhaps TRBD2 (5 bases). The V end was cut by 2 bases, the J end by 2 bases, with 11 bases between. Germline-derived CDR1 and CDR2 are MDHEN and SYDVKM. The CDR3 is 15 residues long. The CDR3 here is CASSLRTRFTDTQYF. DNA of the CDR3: TGTGCCAGCAGTTTACGAACTAGATTCACAGATACGCAGTATTTT.